Below, one T cell receptor beta chain is given with its context. Its antigen is still unknown. Survey-level resolution applied to immunoSEQ assay v3.0. This table comes from immunoSEQ multiplex PCR, and its TCRdb copy is limited to in-frame clones, with some not included. This table holds more than 20,000 clones, 81% found once. This entry comes from a study of long-term antiretroviral therapy in people with HIV. Points from the study as a whole: ART-treated samples gained diversity yet remained below transplant donor controls. Whereas controls had wider CDR3 length ranges, HIV repertoires had narrower ones. Repertoire dominance by clones expanded before ART was seen at all time points.

V gave up 2 bases and J gave up 2 bases; unmatched junction bases: 5. Looked up from germline, CDR1 is WSHSY and CDR2 is SAAADI. This CDR3 has 18 residues. The chain has TRBV10-2 and TRBJ2-1; 14 nucleotides line up with TRBD2. The source is a man aged 25-45 years with HIV. Here the sequenced sample was unsorted PBMCs, taken 4.4 years after starting antiretroviral therapy. CDR3 DNA: TGCGCCAGCAGTGAGGCGACTAGCGGGAGGGCCGCCTACAATGAGCAGTTCTTC. It is translated as CASSEATSGRAAYNEQFF.